The TCR beta chain under discussion was sequenced for a study of T cell clonality in common variable immunodeficiency. Findings of the study overall: Fewer deletions and N-nucleotide insertions were reportedly seen in common variable immunodeficiency TCR beta sequences. CVID subjects had higher TCRbeta clonality than healthy controls, most marked in about a third.

Clones were sequenced by immunoSEQ multiplex PCR, and TCRdb holds only the in-frame ones, with some missing. The sample contains 25,000 to 30,000 clones, none of them singletons. This clone showed up just a few times. As yet, its antigen is unknown. The read comes to an end 3 residues before the CDR3 does, leaving the germline J gene to fill in the end. Patients had low serum IgG, IgA and/or IgM and specific antibody deficiency. Aged about 9 to 64 years, CVID subjects averaged around 43 years old. There are 14 residues in the CDR3. Germline loops: CDR1 SNHLY, CDR2 FYNNEI. The trim removed 10 bases at V and 3 bases at J, leaving 9 bases unmatched.

The source of this sequence is a human donor with common variable immunodeficiency. The V and J genes are TRBV2 and TRBJ2-3; 8 bases fit TRBD1. Sample: peripheral blood mononuclear cells. CDR3 in amino acids: CATPRGQETDTQYF. The covered CDR3 bases are TGTGCCACCCCTCGGGGACAGGAGACAGATACG.